This T cell receptor beta chain appears in the sequencing data of a study of tumor-infiltrating lymphocytes in primary liver carcinoma. Overall study: Donors had hepatocellular carcinoma or combined HCC and intrahepatic cholangiocarcinoma.

With roughly 540 ng total RNA as template and a constant-region primer, TCR beta cDNA was made. Slightly modified ARM-PCR served as the procedure for the TCR beta libraries. These libraries came from three rounds of nested multiplex PCR. Each of the first two PCR rounds ran 9 to 11 cycles with TRBV1-TRBV30 forward and C-beta reverse primers. TCRdb reprocessed the multiplex PCR reads via MiXCR and lists one record per CDR3 protein. The sample has around 80,000 distinct CDR3 sequences, 72% seen once. Per the germline V gene, CDR1 is SGHTA and CDR2 is FQGNSA. The CDR3 has 14 amino acids. Worth noting for this clonotype: The antigen is not known. A read error may produce the germline difference seen at one junction end.

From about 19-30 mg of unsorted bulk tissue, DNA and RNA were co-extracted together. Through surgical resection, the patients' primary liver carcinoma was treated. The patients, who had chronic HBV infection, were treatment-naive (untreated). Study-wide results and caveats: Roughly 7.5-25% of top clones, and no more, occurred in all five tumor regions.

The chain is built from TRBV7-2 and TRBJ2-7; 8 bases align to TRBD2. Sample: liver tumor tissue from sampling region 1. This sample's subset: tumor region T1, superior pole. This sequence originates from a man in his forties or fifties with primary liver carcinoma and hepatitis B virus infection. CDR3 nucleotides: TGTGCCGGCAGCGTAGTGGGACTAGATTGGGAGCAGTACTTC. Its translation: CAGSVVGLDWEQYF. Full variable domain (missing parts from reference TRBV7-2 and TRBJ2-7): GAGVSQSPSNKVTEKGKDVELRCDPISGHTALYWYRQSLGQGLEFLIYFQGNSAPDKSGLPSDRFSAERTGGSVSTLTIQRTQQEDSAVYLCAGSVVGLDWEQYFGPGTRLTVT.